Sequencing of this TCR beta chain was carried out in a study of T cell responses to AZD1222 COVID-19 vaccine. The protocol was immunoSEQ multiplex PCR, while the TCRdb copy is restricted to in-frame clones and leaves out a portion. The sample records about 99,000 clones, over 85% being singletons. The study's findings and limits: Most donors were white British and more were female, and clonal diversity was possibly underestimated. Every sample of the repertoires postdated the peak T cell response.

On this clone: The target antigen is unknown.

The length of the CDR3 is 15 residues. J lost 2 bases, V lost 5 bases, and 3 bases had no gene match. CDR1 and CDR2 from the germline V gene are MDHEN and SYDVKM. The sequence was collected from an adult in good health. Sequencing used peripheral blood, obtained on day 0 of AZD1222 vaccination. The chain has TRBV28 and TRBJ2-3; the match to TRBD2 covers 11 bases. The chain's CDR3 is CASSMGLADTDTQYF. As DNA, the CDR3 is TGTGCCAGCAGTATGGGACTAGCGGACACAGATACGCAGTATTTT.